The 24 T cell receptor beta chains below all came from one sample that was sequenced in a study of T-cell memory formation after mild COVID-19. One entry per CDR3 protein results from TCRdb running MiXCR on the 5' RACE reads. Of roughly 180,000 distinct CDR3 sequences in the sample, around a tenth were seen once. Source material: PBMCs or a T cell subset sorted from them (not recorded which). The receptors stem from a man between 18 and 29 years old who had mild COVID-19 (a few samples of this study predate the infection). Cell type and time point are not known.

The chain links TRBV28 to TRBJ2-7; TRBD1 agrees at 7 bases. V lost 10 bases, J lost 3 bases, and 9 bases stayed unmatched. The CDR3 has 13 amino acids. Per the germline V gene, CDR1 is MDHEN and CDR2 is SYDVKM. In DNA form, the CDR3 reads TGTGCCACCTCACAGGGGCATGTCTACGAGCAGTACGTC. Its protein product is CATSQGHVYEQYV.

Here the CDR3 reads CASSPATGELFF. CDR3 nucleotide sequence: TGTGCCAGCAGCCCAGCGACCGGGGAGCTGTTTTTT. V gene TRBV7-2 combines with J gene TRBJ2-2; D is unresolved. CDR3 length equals 12 residues. The ends were cut back, 5 bases at V and 5 bases at J, with 6 bases in the middle. From germline, CDR1 is SGHTA and CDR2 FQGNSA.

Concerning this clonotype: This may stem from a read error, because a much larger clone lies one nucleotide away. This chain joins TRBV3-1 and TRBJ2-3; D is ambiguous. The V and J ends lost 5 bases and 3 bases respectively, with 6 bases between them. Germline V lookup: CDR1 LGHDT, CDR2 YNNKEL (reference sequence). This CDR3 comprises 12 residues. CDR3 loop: CASSFLTDTQYF. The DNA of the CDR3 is TGTGCCAGCAGCTTTTTAACAGATACGCAGTATTTT.

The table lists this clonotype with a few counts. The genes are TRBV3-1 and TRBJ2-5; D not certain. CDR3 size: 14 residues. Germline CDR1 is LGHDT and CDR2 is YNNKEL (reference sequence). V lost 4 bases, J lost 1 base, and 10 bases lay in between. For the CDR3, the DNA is TGTGCCAGCAGCCCCTCGCAGGCCCAAGAGACCCAGTACTTC. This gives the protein CASSPSQAQETQYF.

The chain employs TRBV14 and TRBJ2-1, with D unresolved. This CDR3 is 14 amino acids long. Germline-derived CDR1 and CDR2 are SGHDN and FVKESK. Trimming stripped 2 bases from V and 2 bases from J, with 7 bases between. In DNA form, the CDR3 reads TGTGCCAGCAGCCAAAGGGTAACCTACAATGAGCAGTTCTTC. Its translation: CASSQRVTYNEQFF.

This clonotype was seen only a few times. In nucleotides, the CDR3 is TGTGCCAGCAGGTTGGGTGCTGGGCCAGTAATTCTGAACACTGAAGCTTTCTTT. The encoded protein is CASRLGAGPVILNTEAFF. The chain uses TRBV2 and TRBJ1-1, with no clear D. CDR1 is SNHLY, CDR2 FYNNEI, per germline. The CDR3 has 18 residues. V was trimmed by 6 bases and J by 0 bases, leaving 23 bases between them.

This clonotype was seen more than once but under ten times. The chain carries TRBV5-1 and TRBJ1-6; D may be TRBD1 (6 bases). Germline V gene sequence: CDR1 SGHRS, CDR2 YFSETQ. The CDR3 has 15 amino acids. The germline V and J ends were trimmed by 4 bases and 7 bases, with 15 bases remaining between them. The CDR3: CASSPEGTWNSPLHF. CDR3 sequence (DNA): TGCGCCAGCAGCCCTGAGGGGACATGGAATTCACCCCTCCACTTT.

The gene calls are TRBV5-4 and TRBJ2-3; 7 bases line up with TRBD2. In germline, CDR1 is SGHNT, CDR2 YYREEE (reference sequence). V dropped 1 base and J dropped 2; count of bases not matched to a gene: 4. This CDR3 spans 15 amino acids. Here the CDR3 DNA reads TGTGCCAGCAGCTTGTCCAGGGACTACACAGATACGCAGTATTTT. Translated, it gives CASSLSRDYTDTQYF.

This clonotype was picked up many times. The CDR3 DNA reads TGTGCCAGCAGCTCCGGGACATACCAAGAGACCCAGTACTTC. Protein product: CASSSGTYQETQYF. V usage is TRBV7-9 and J usage is TRBJ2-5; TRBD1 might be the D (6 bases). This CDR3 comprises 14 residues. V was clipped by 4 bases and J by 0 bases, with 9 bases between them. The germline V gene has CDR1 SEHNR and CDR2 FQNEAQ (reference sequence).

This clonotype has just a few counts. CDR3 protein: CASSPLLNTDTQYF. In DNA form, the CDR3 reads TGTGCCAGCAGCCCCCTTTTAAACACGGATACGCAGTATTTT. The chain employs TRBV7-8 and TRBJ2-3; no firm D call. V shed 5 bases and J shed 6 bases, with 15 bases lying between them. This CDR3 spans 14 amino acids. CDR1 is SGHVS, CDR2 FQNEAQ, per germline.

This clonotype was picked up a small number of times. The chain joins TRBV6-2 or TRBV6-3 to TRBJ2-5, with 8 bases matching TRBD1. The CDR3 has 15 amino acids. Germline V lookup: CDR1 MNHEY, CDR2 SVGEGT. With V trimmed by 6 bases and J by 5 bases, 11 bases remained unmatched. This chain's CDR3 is CASSGAQGARETQYF. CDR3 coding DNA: TGTGCCAGCAGCGGAGCGCAGGGGGCACGGGAGACCCAGTACTTC.

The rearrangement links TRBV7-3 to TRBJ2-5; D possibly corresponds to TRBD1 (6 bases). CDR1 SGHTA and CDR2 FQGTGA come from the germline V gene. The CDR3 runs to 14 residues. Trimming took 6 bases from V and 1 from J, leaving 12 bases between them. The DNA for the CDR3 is TGTGCCAGCAGTCCGGGACACCTCCAAGAGACCCAGTACTTC. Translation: CASSPGHLQETQYF.

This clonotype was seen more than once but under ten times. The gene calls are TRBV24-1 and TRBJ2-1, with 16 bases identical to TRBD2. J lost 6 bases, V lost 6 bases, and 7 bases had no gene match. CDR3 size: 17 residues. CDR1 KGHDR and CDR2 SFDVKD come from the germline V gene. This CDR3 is CATSSGTSGGALNEQFF. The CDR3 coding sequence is TGTGCCACCAGTTCCGGGACTAGCGGGGGGGCACTCAATGAGCAGTTCTTC.

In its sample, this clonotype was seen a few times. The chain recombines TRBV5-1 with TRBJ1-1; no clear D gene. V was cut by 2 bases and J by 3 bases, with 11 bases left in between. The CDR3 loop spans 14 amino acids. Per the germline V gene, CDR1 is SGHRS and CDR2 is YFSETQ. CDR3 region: CASSLSWSDTEAFF. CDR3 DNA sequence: TGCGCCAGCAGCTTAAGTTGGTCTGACACTGAAGCTTTCTTT.

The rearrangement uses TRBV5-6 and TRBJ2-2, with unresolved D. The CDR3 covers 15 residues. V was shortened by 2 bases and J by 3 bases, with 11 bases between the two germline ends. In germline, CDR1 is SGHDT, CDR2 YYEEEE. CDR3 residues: CASSFGRPHTGELFF. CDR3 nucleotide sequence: TGTGCCAGCAGCTTTGGACGGCCCCACACCGGGGAGCTGTTTTTT.

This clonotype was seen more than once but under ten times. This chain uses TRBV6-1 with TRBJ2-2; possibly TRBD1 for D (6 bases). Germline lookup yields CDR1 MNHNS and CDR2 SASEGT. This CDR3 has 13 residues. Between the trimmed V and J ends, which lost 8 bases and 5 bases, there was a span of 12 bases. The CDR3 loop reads CASYAGTTGELFF. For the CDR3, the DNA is TGTGCCAGCTACGCCGGGACAACCGGGGAGCTGTTTTTT.

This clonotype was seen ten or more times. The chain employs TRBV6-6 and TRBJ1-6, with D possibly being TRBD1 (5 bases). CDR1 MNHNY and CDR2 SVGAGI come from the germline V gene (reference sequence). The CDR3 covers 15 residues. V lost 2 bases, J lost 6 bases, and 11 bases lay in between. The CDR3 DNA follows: TGTGCCAGCAGTTACGGGGCAGGGCCTAATTCACCCCTCCACTTT. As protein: CASSYGAGPNSPLHF.

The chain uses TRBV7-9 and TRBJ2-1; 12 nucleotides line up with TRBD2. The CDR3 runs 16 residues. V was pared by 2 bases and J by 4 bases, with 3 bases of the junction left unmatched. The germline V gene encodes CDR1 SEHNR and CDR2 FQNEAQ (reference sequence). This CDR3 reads CASSLRTSGEYNEQFF. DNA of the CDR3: TGTGCCAGCAGCTTAAGGACTAGCGGGGAGTACAATGAGCAGTTCTTC.

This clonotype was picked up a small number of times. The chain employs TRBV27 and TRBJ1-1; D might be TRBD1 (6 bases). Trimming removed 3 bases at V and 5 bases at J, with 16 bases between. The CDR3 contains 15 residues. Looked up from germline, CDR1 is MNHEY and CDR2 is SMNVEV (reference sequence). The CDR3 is CASSFSPPRGTEAFF. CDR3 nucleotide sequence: TGTGCCAGCAGTTTCTCCCCCCCCAGGGGAACTGAAGCTTTCTTT.

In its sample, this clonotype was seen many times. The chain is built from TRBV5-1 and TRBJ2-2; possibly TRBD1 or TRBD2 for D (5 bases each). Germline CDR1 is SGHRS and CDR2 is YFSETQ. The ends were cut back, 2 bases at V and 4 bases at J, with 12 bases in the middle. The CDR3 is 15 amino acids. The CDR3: CASSFGRGPTGELFF. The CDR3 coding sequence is TGCGCCAGCAGCTTCGGACGGGGCCCCACCGGGGAGCTGTTTTTT.

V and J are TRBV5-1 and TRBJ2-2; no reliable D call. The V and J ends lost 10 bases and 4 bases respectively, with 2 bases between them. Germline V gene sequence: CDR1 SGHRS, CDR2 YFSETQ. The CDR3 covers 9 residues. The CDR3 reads CASTGELFF. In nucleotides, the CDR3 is TGCGCCTCCACCGGGGAGCTGTTTTTT. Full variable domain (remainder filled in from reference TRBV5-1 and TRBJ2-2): KAGVTQTPRYLIKTRGQQVTLSCSPISGHRSVSWYQQTPGQGLQFLFEYFSETQRNKGNFPGRFSGRQFSNSRSEMNVSTLELGDSALYLCASTGELFFGEGSRLTVL.

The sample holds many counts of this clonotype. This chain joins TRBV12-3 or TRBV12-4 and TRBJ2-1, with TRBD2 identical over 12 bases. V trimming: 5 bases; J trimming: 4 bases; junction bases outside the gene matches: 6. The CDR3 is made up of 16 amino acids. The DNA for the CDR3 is TGTGCCAGCAGTCTTAGACTAGCGGGGGATTACAATGAGCAGTTCTTC. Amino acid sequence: CASSLRLAGDYNEQFF.

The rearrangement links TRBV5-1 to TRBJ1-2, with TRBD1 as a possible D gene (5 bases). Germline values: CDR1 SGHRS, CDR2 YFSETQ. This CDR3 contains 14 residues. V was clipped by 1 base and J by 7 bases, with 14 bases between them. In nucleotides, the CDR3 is TGCGCCAGCAGCTTGACAGGCCAAACGGGTGGCTACACCTTC. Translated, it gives CASSLTGQTGGYTF.

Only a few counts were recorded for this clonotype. The CDR3 coding sequence is TGTGCCAGCAGCCGGACACCCTTTTTAAAAAACATTCAGTACTTC. It specifies CASSRTPFLKNIQYF. The chain carries TRBV6-5 and TRBJ2-4; D perhaps matches TRBD1 (5 bases). Germline-derived CDR1 and CDR2 are MNHEY and SVGAGI. Trimming stripped 6 bases from V and 4 bases from J, with 16 bases between. The CDR3 is 15 residues long.